The 30 T cell receptor beta chains listed next were all sequenced from one sample in a study of OX40 agonist ivuxolimab in advanced cancers. Profiling relied on immunoSEQ multiplex PCR, and the TCRdb table lists in-frame clones only, not all of them. The table has fewer than 90,000 clones, more than 75% seen once; the top ten hold approximately 0.76%. This specimen consisted of CD4+ or CD8+ T cells sorted from blood, obtained in a trial of the OX40 agonist ivuxolimab. Receptor source: an adult with an advanced solid tumor such as melanoma, head and neck, liver or kidney cancer.

This clone was seen once. V is TRBV30 and J is TRBJ1-1; 8 nucleotides agree with TRBD1. Germline-derived CDR1 and CDR2 are GTSNPN and SVGIG (reference sequence). CDR3 size: 14 residues. Trimming removed 2 bases from V and 1 base from J; junction bases left unmatched: 3. The CDR3 loop is CAWSNRGTNTEAFF. DNA of the CDR3: TGTGCCTGGAGTAACAGGGGGACGAACACTGAAGCTTTCTTT.

The V call is TRBV27, the J call TRBJ2-1; 10 nucleotides align to TRBD1. This CDR3 spans 20 amino acids. V gave up 6 bases and J gave up 0 bases; unmatched junction bases: 17. Per germline, CDR1 MNHEY and CDR2 SMNVEV (reference sequence). CDR3 in amino acids: CASRKNGQGDFATSYNEQFF. The CDR3, as DNA: TGTGCCAGCAGAAAAAACGGACAGGGGGACTTCGCTACCTCCTACAATGAGCAGTTCTTC.

This clone has a handful of counts. The J gene is TRBJ2-3, the V gene TRBV6-1, with D unclear. V dropped 3 bases and J dropped 6 bases, with 4 bases sitting between them. The germline V gene has CDR1 MNHNS and CDR2 SASEGT. This CDR3 is 11 amino acids long. CDR3 nucleotides: TGTGCCAGCAGTGATGGGGATACGCAGTATTTT. Protein sequence: CASSDGDTQYF.

The V call is TRBV19, the J call TRBJ2-5; 8 bases line up with TRBD2. Looked up from germline, CDR1 is LNHDA and CDR2 is SQIVND (reference sequence). V was pared by 4 bases and J by 5 bases, with 9 bases of the junction left unmatched. The CDR3 sequence is 15 residues long. The CDR3, as DNA: TGTGCCAGTAGTACCCGGGGGGGGTTCGATGAGACCCAGTACTTC. This encodes CASSTRGGFDETQYF. Filled out from reference TRBV19 and TRBJ2-5, the complete variable domain reads DGGITQSPKYLFRKEGQNVTLSCEQNLNHDAMYWYRQDPGQGLRLIYYSQIVNDFQKGDIAEGYSVSREKKESFPLTVTSAQKNPTAFYLCASSTRGGFDETQYFGPGTRLLVL.

The chain combines TRBV7-8 with TRBJ1-1, with D hard to call. V was cut by 1 base and J by 1 base, with 4 bases left in between. This CDR3 is 13 amino acids long. CDR1 is SGHVS, CDR2 FQNEAQ, per germline. CDR3 protein: CASSLGANTEAFF. CDR3 coding DNA: TGTGCCAGCAGCTTAGGGGCGAACACTGAAGCTTTCTTT.

This sequence joins TRBV10-2 and TRBJ2-1; TRBD1 is a possible D gene (5 bases). V lost 3 bases, J lost 5 bases, and 14 bases lay in between. Germline V CDR1 and CDR2: WSHSY, SAAADI. The CDR3 covers 15 residues. Here the CDR3 reads CASSDGRGRHNEQFF. The CDR3 DNA reads as TGCGCCAGCAGTGACGGAAGGGGTCGCCACAATGAGCAGTTCTTC.

The chain employs TRBV5-1 and TRBJ1-2; weak D call: TRBD1 (5 bases). Germline CDR1 is SGHRS and CDR2 is YFSETQ. Trimming removed 3 bases from V and 7 bases from J, with 10 bases in between. This CDR3 comprises 12 residues. CDR3: CASSWGDGGYTF. The CDR3 bases are TGCGCCAGCAGCTGGGGGGACGGTGGCTACACCTTC.

V and J are TRBV28 and TRBJ2-1; D remains unclear. The CDR3 contains 11 residues. Germline loops: CDR1 MDHEN, CDR2 SYDVKM. V lost 3 bases, J lost 15 bases, and 12 bases lay in between. CDR3 nucleotide sequence: TGTGCCAGCAGTTTCCTGTCTAAGTGGTTCTTC. The encoded protein is CASSFLSKWFF.

The V gene is TRBV19, the J gene TRBJ2-5; possible D gene TRBD1, 6 bases. The J call may be wrong; the DNA end is better matched by TRBJ2-7. Looked up from germline, CDR1 is LNHDA and CDR2 is SQIVND (reference sequence). The CDR3 is made up of 14 amino acids. Written as DNA, the CDR3 is TGTGCCAGTAGTATCAGGGGCAGCTCCTACGAGCAGTACTTC. It encodes CASSIRGSSYEQYF.

V and J are TRBV11-2 and TRBJ1-3; D is unresolved. Trimming left V 3 bases short and J 3 bases short, with 6 bases between. The germline CDR1 and CDR2 sequences are SGHAT and FQNNGV. The CDR3 is 13 amino acids. CDR3 in amino acids: CASSFGNGNTIYF. In DNA, the CDR3 is TGTGCCAGCAGCTTCGGAAATGGAAACACCATATATTTT.

The chain recombines TRBV30 with TRBJ1-2; D is unresolved. CDR1 and CDR2 (germline): GTSNPN, SVGIG (reference sequence). The germline V and J ends were trimmed by 2 bases and 7 bases, with 11 bases remaining between them. CDR3 size: 12 residues. The CDR3 region has the DNA TGTGCCTGGAGTAGAGGTGTCAGTGGCTACACCTTC. As protein: CAWSRGVSGYTF.

The table lists this clone with a count of one. The rearrangement uses TRBV7-8 and TRBJ2-7; 13 bases line up with TRBD2. The length of the CDR3 is 16 residues. Germline assignment: CDR1 SGHVS and CDR2 FQNEAQ. J lost 6 bases, V lost 3 bases, and 8 bases had no gene match. The CDR3 sequence is CASSFEWTSGRTEQYF. The CDR3 DNA is TGTGCCAGCAGCTTCGAATGGACTAGCGGGAGAACCGAGCAGTACTTC.

V is TRBV28 and J is TRBJ1-3; tentative D call: TRBD1 (6 bases). V lost 6 bases and J lost 3, with 15 bases in between. CDR1 is MDHEN and CDR2 is SYDVKM in the germline V gene. The CDR3 totals 15 residues. The CDR3 spells CASSLKDSSGNTIYF. The CDR3 nucleotides read TGTGCCAGCAGCCTGAAGGACAGCAGTGGAAACACCATATATTTT.

This sequence joins TRBV7-8 and TRBJ1-2, with a weak D call TRBD1 (6 bases). The CDR3 sequence is 16 residues long. Germline CDR1 and CDR2: SGHVS and FQNEAQ. V was clipped by 5 bases and J by 4 bases, with 20 bases between them. CDR3 bases: TGTGCCAGCAGCGCCCGCGGTGGACAGCTCATCTATGGCTACACCTTC. It encodes CASSARGGQLIYGYTF.

This clone was seen a handful of times. This chain joins TRBV4-1 and TRBJ1-1; 10 nucleotides match TRBD1. Trimming took 3 bases from V and 1 from J; bases not matched to a gene: 5. Germline lookup yields CDR1 MGHRA and CDR2 YSYEKL. The CDR3 runs to 16 residues. The CDR3 spells CASSQGGQGPNTEAFF. The CDR3 DNA reads as TGCGCCAGCAGCCAGGGGGGACAGGGGCCGAACACTGAAGCTTTCTTT.

The chain uses TRBV4-1 and TRBJ1-3, with 8 bases fitting TRBD1. Trimming took 1 base from V and 1 from J; bases not matched to a gene: 12. The germline V gene encodes CDR1 MGHRA and CDR2 YSYEKL. CDR3 length: 19 amino acids. The CDR3 protein is CASSQGKRLQGESGNTIYF. In DNA form, the CDR3 reads TGCGCCAGCAGCCAAGGAAAGAGGTTACAGGGGGAATCTGGAAACACCATATATTTT.

This chain links TRBV30 with TRBJ1-3, with D tentatively TRBD1 (5 bases). The CDR3 extends over 16 amino acids. The V gene lost 2 bases and the J gene lost 0 bases, with 14 bases spanning the gap. The germline V gene encodes CDR1 GTSNPN and CDR2 SVGIG (reference sequence). CDR3 sequence: CAWSTIIGDSGNTIYF. CDR3 bases: TGTGCCTGGAGTACCATCATAGGGGACTCTGGAAACACCATATATTTT.

The rearrangement joins TRBV14 to TRBJ2-2; 7 nucleotides line up with TRBD2. With V trimmed by 4 bases and J by 2 bases, 4 bases remained unmatched. The CDR3 extends over 15 amino acids. Germline V gene data show CDR1 as SGHDN and CDR2 as FVKESK. In DNA, the CDR3 is TGTGCCAGCAGCCGTAGCGGGCCCAACACCGGGGAGCTGTTTTTT. As protein: CASSRSGPNTGELFF.

The chain uses TRBV30 and TRBJ2-5, with 8 bases aligning to TRBD2. Germline values: CDR1 GTSNPN, CDR2 SVGIG (reference sequence). V was pared by 5 bases and J by 4 bases, with 9 bases of the junction left unmatched. The CDR3 is made up of 14 amino acids. CDR3 sequence (DNA): TGTGCCTGGGGGGAGGGGCTAGCGGGAGAGACCCAGTACTTC. Its protein is CAWGEGLAGETQYF.

V gene TRBV5-6 combines with J gene TRBJ2-5; TRBD1 aligns across 7 bases. The CDR3 length is 14 residues. The V and J ends lost 4 bases and 5 bases, in that order; junction bases with no gene match: 8. Germline CDR1 reads SGHDT; CDR2 reads YYEEEE. CDR3 sequence reads: CASSGGQVLETQYF. In DNA, the CDR3 is TGTGCCAGCAGCGGCGGACAGGTATTGGAGACCCAGTACTTC.

This chain uses TRBV5-1 with TRBJ2-7, with TRBD2 matching 8 bases. Germline CDR1 reads SGHRS; CDR2 reads YFSETQ. This CDR3 spans 16 amino acids. The V segment lost 2 bases and the J segment 0 bases; nucleotides outside the gene matches: 7. CDR3 in DNA: TGCGCCAGCAGCTTCCTACTAGCGGCGAGCTCCTACGAGCAGTACTTC. Translation gives CASSFLLAASSYEQYF.

This chain connects TRBV18 to TRBJ2-2; 8 bases align to TRBD2. CDR3 length: 14 residues. V lost 0 bases to trimming and J lost 6 bases; unmatched junction nucleotides: 0. Germline V gene data show CDR1 as KGHSH and CDR2 as LQKENI. The CDR3 coding sequence is TGTGCCAGCTCACCACCAGCGGGGGCCGGGGAGCTGTTTTTT. As protein: CASSPPAGAGELFF.

This clone was recorded only once. This chain uses TRBV5-5 with TRBJ2-1, with 7 bases aligning to TRBD1. The CDR3 contains 17 residues. Germline assignment: CDR1 SGHKS and CDR2 YYEKEE (reference sequence). With 4 bases clipped from V and 0 bases from J, the junction kept 10 bases outside the gene matches. CDR3 loop: CASSPGQALSSYNEQFF. The CDR3 nucleotides are TGTGCCAGCAGCCCAGGACAGGCCCTTAGCTCCTACAATGAGCAGTTCTTC.

The CDR3 DNA reads as TGTGCCTGGAGTCGGGACCGAACGGGCCGTTGGGGTCAGCCCCAGCATTTT. Translation: CAWSRDRTGRWGQPQHF. V is TRBV30 and J is TRBJ1-5; weak D call: TRBD1 (5 bases). Trimming stripped 2 bases from V and 6 bases from J, with 23 bases between. CDR1 GTSNPN and CDR2 SVGIG come from the germline V gene (reference sequence). This CDR3 has 17 amino acids.

The chain joins TRBV7-2 to TRBJ2-3, with D uncertain. V shed 5 bases and J shed 5 bases, with 14 bases lying between them. CDR3 length: 14 residues. Germline-derived CDR1 and CDR2 are SGHTA and FQGNSA. CDR3 residues: CASSPRTAQDTQYF. CDR3 in DNA: TGTGCCAGCAGCCCTCGGACGGCCCAAGATACGCAGTATTTT.

The gene calls are TRBV5-1 and TRBJ2-1, with a tentative D call TRBD1 (6 bases). Germline V gives CDR1 SGHRS, CDR2 YFSETQ. V lost 3 bases to trimming and J lost 3 bases, with 13 bases between them. CDR3 length: 15 amino acids. DNA of the CDR3: TGCGCCAGCAGCTACGGACAGCCAGGCTACAATGAGCAGTTCTTC. This sequence encodes CASSYGQPGYNEQFF.

The chain links TRBV7-2 to TRBJ2-1, with D possibly being TRBD2 (6 bases). Germline CDR1 SGHTA, CDR2 FQGNSA. Trimming removed 4 bases at V and 5 bases at J, with 18 bases between. CDR3 length: 16 amino acids. CDR3 sequence reads: CASSSPALARDNEQFF. The CDR3, as DNA: TGTGCCAGCAGCTCTCCGGCGCTAGCGAGAGACAATGAGCAGTTCTTC.

This chain links TRBV5-4 with TRBJ2-7, with D possibly being TRBD1 (6 bases). The CDR3 contains 15 residues. Per the germline V gene, CDR1 is SGHNT and CDR2 is YYREEE (reference sequence). With 4 bases removed from V and 6 bases from J, the gap between germline ends came to 20 bases. As DNA, the CDR3 is TGTGCCAGCAGCCTACCGGGTGTTTTAGGGGGCGAGCAGTACTTC. Translation: CASSLPGVLGGEQYF.

This clone was seen a few times. The chain recombines TRBV5-1 with TRBJ1-2; a possible D gene is TRBD1 (6 bases). V dropped 3 bases and J dropped 5 bases, with 14 bases sitting between them. In germline, CDR1 is SGHRS, CDR2 YFSETQ. The CDR3 sequence is 14 residues long. The CDR3 protein is CASSYADSEYGYTF. The CDR3 DNA is TGCGCCAGCAGCTATGCGGACAGCGAGTATGGCTACACCTTC. Drawing the rest from reference TRBV5-1 and TRBJ1-2, the complete variable domain is KAGVTQTPRYLIKTRGQQVTLSCSPISGHRSVSWYQQTPGQGLQFLFEYFSETQRNKGNFPGRFSGRQFSNSRSEMNVSTLELGDSALYLCASSYADSEYGYTFGSGTRLTVV.

The rearrangement joins TRBV7-9 to TRBJ2-1, with 11 bases that match TRBD2. This CDR3 has 18 residues. V shed 0 bases, J shed 8 bases, and the junction held 12 bases outside the gene matches. Germline V gene sequence: CDR1 SEHNR, CDR2 FQNEAQ (reference sequence). CDR3 sequence: CASSLARLAGMTADEQFF. The CDR3 DNA follows: TGTGCCAGCAGCTTAGCCCGACTAGCGGGAATGACGGCGGATGAGCAGTTCTTC. Supplemented by reference TRBV7-9 and TRBJ2-1, the full variable domain reads DTGVSQNPRHKITKRGQNVTFRCDPISEHNRLYWYRQTLGQGPEFLTYFQNEAQLEKSRLLSDRFSAERPKGSFSTLEIQRTEQGDSAMYLCASSLARLAGMTADEQFFGPGTRLTVL.